The 13 T cell receptor beta chains below were found in one sample sequenced in a study of vaccination and CD4 T cells after COVID-19. No antigen has been identified for these receptors. Cultured CD4+ T cell DNA was sequenced using the Oncomine TCR Beta short-read assay. From the PCR reads, TCRdb called clonotypes with MiXCR, one entry per CDR3 protein. The top ten clones hold about 24% of a sample with some 7,400 distinct CDR3 sequences, around 33% of them seen once. Treatment specified: 10-day PBMC culture with coronavirus spike peptide pools or control peptides (ViraFEST assay). Gathered ahead of the COVID-19 pandemic (2011-2018) were the CD4+ T cells of the unexposed donor. The source material was CD4+ T cells from blood, cultured in vitro. Receptors were obtained from a human donor in good health.

This chain joins TRBV6-1 and TRBJ2-7; TRBD1 aligns across 9 bases. The junction had 4 bases not matched to a gene; V was cut back by 5 bases and J by 5 bases. The germline V gene has CDR1 MNHNS and CDR2 SASEGT. The CDR3 runs 13 residues. The chain's CDR3 is CASSKTGGNEQYF. The CDR3 nucleotides read TGTGCCAGCAGTAAGACAGGGGGAAACGAGCAGTACTTC.

The chain is built from TRBV9 and TRBJ1-2; weak D call: TRBD1 (6 bases). V lost 3 bases and J 6 bases, leaving 12 bases between the germline ends. The germline V gene encodes CDR1 SGDLS and CDR2 YYNGEE. There are 13 residues in the CDR3. This chain's CDR3 is CASSEGGGHGYTF. CDR3 bases: TGTGCCAGCAGCGAAGGGGGGGGTCATGGCTACACCTTC.

The chain recombines TRBV5-6 with TRBJ1-6; no reliable D call. The germline V gene encodes CDR1 SGHDT and CDR2 YYEEEE. The CDR3 spans 15 residues. Trimming took 0 bases from V and 0 from J, leaving 4 bases between them. CDR3 nucleotides: TGTGCCAGCAGCTTGGAGAGCTCCTATAATTCACCCCTCCACTTT. Translation gives CASSLESSYNSPLHF.

The chain uses TRBV6-5 and TRBJ1-2; D is perhaps TRBD1 (5 bases). The CDR3 runs to 13 residues. The V gene lost 0 bases and the J gene lost 8 bases, with 10 bases spanning the gap. Germline loops: CDR1 MNHEY, CDR2 SVGAGI. In DNA form, the CDR3 reads TGTGCCAGCAGTTACTCGGGGGTGCTAGGCTACACCTTC. It encodes CASSYSGVLGYTF.

To note about this clonotype: The junction differs from germline at one of its ends, possibly a read error. The V gene is TRBV6-1, the J gene TRBJ1-2; weak D call: TRBD1 (5 bases). This CDR3 contains 14 residues. Germline assignment: CDR1 MNHNS and CDR2 SASEGT. CDR3 sequence: CAGSLGGANYGYTF. In nucleotides, the CDR3 is TGTGCCGGCAGTCTCGGGGGAGCTAACTATGGCTACACCTTC.

By share, this clonotype counts as medium-sized (0.01 to 0.1%). The J gene is TRBJ1-1, the V gene TRBV2; D is unresolved. The germline V gene encodes CDR1 SNHLY and CDR2 FYNNEI. The CDR3 is 15 residues long. V was shortened by 0 bases and J by 1 base, with 9 bases between the two germline ends. CDR3 in amino acids: CASSEAVSGNTEAFF. CDR3 bases: TGTGCCAGCAGTGAAGCGGTCTCAGGGAACACTGAAGCTTTCTTT.

This clonotype was counted a few times. The chain is built from TRBV2 and TRBJ1-6, with TRBD1 matching over 9 bases. V dropped 6 bases and J dropped 6; count of bases not matched to a gene: 9. In germline, CDR1 is SNHLY, CDR2 FYNNEI. The CDR3 length is 16 residues. The CDR3 protein is CASRSSGTGRNSPLHF. The CDR3 DNA reads TGTGCCAGCAGATCGTCCGGGACAGGGCGTAATTCACCCCTCCACTTT.

This clonotype has more than one count but fewer than ten. The genes are TRBV6-5 and TRBJ1-2, with 8 nucleotides matching TRBD1. Germline CDR1 MNHEY, CDR2 SVGAGI. With 4 bases clipped from V and 8 bases from J, the junction kept 12 bases outside the gene matches. The CDR3 has 15 amino acids. DNA for the CDR3: TGTGCCAGCAGTTCCTTGGGACAGGCGGGCCTAGGCTACACCTTC. Amino acid sequence: CASSSLGQAGLGYTF.

The chain uses TRBV3-1 and TRBJ1-1; D not certain. Germline V gene sequence: CDR1 LGHDT, CDR2 YNNKEL (reference sequence). The V end was cut by 1 base, the J end by 0 bases, with 3 bases between. The CDR3 is 13 residues long. In DNA form, the CDR3 reads TGTGCCAGCAGCCAAGTTATGAACACTGAAGCTTTCTTT. This codes for CASSQVMNTEAFF.

This clonotype appeared a few times. This chain joins TRBV20-1 and TRBJ2-7, with TRBD1 identical over 11 bases. This CDR3 contains 12 residues. Germline-derived CDR1 and CDR2 are DFQATT and SNEGSKA (reference sequence). J gave up 7 bases and V 5 bases, and 4 bases lay outside the gene matches. The CDR3 sequence is CSAWTGGGEQYF. The CDR3 coding sequence is TGCAGTGCTTGGACAGGGGGCGGTGAGCAGTACTTC.

This clonotype was recorded a few times. The chain joins TRBV14 to TRBJ2-5; no clear D gene. This CDR3 spans 14 amino acids. V lost 1 base, J lost 0 bases, and 6 bases lay in between. Germline V gene sequence: CDR1 SGHDN, CDR2 FVKESK. CDR3 in DNA: TGTGCCAGCAGCCAAGGACGGTACCAAGAGACCCAGTACTTC. This gives the protein CASSQGRYQETQYF. The full variable domain, rest sourced from reference TRBV14 and TRBJ2-5, is EAGVTQFPSHSVIEKGQTVTLRCDPISGHDNLYWYRRVMGKEIKFLLHFVKESKQDESGMPNNRFLAERTGGTYSTLKVQPAELEDSGVYFCASSQGRYQETQYFGPGTRLLVL.

The CDR3 region has the DNA TGTGCCAGCTGGAGGGGGGCCAGAGATACGCAGTATTTT. Its protein product is CASWRGARDTQYF. This chain links TRBV27 with TRBJ2-3, with D perhaps being TRBD1 or TRBD2 (6 bases each). The CDR3 extends over 13 amino acids. Trimming removed 8 bases at V and 5 bases at J, with 14 bases between. Per the germline V gene, CDR1 is MNHEY and CDR2 is SMNVEV (reference sequence).

The J gene is TRBJ1-6, the V gene TRBV30; D remains unclear. The V end lost 2 bases, the J end lost 13 bases, and 15 bases lay between the germline ends. CDR1 GTSNPN and CDR2 SVGIG come from the germline V gene (reference sequence). CDR3 length equals 13 residues. CDR3 sequence: CAWSLNGLEPLHF. DNA of the CDR3: TGTGCCTGGAGTTTGAACGGGCTGGAGCCCCTCCACTTT.